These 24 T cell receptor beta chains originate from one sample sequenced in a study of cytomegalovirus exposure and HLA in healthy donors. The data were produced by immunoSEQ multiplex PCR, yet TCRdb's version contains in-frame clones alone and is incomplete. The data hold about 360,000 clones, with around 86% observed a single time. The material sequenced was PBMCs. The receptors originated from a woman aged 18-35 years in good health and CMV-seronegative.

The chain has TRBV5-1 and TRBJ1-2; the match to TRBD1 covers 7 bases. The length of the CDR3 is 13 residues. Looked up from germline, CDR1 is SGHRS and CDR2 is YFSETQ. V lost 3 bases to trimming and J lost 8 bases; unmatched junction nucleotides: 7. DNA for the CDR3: TGCGCCAGCAGCTGGGACAGATCGGGAGGCTACACCTTC. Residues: CASSWDRSGGYTF. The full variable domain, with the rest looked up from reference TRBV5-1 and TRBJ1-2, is KAGVTQTPRYLIKTRGQQVTLSCSPISGHRSVSWYQQTPGQGLQFLFEYFSETQRNKGNFPGRFSGRQFSNSRSEMNVSTLELGDSALYLCASSWDRSGGYTFGSGTRLTVV.

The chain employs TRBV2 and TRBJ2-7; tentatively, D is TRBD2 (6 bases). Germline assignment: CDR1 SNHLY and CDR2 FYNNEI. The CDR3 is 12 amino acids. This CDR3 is CAWAGPSYEQYF. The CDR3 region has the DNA TGTGCTTGGGCGGGACCCTCCTACGAGCAGTACTTC.

The CDR3 DNA is TGTGCCAGCAGCTCGACAGGTATCGACGAGCAGTACTTC. This translates into CASSSTGIDEQYF. V gene TRBV7-8 combines with J gene TRBJ2-7, with a possible D match to TRBD1 (6 bases). The length of the CDR3 is 13 residues. Germline V gene data show CDR1 as SGHVS and CDR2 as FQNEAQ. Trimming pared 4 bases from V and 5 bases from J, leaving 12 bases between.

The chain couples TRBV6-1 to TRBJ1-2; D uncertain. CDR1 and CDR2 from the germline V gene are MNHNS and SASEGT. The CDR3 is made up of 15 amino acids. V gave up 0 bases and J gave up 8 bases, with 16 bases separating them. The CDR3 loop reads CASSEAYRPAGGYTF. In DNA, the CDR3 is TGTGCCAGCAGTGAAGCGTACAGACCCGCTGGGGGCTACACCTTC.

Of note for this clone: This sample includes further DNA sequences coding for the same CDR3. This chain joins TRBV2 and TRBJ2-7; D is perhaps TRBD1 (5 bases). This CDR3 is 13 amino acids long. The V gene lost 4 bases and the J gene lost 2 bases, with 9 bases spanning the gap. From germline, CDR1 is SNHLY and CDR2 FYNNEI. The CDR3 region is CASSVGQTYEQYF. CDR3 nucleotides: TGTGCCAGCAGTGTGGGGCAGACCTACGAGCAGTACTTC.

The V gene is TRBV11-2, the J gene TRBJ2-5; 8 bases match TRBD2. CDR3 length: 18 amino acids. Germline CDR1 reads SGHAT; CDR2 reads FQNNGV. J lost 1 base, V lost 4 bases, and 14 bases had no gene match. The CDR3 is CASSSPGGSPTPQETQYF. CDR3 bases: TGTGCCAGCAGCTCCCCGGGGGGGAGTCCCACCCCCCAAGAGACCCAGTACTTC. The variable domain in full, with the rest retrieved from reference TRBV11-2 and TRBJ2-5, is EAGVAQSPRYKIIEKRQSVAFWCNPISGHATLYWYQQILGQGPKLLIQFQNNGVVDDSQLPKDRFSAERLKGVDSTLKIQPAKLEDSAVYLCASSSPGGSPTPQETQYFGPGTRLLVL.

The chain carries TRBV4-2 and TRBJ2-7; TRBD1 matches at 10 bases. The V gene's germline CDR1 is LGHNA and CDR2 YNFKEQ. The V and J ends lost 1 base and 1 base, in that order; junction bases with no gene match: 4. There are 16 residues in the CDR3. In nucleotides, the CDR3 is TGTGCCAGCAGCCAAGGCGAGGGACAGGGGTCCTACGAGCAGTACTTC. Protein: CASSQGEGQGSYEQYF.

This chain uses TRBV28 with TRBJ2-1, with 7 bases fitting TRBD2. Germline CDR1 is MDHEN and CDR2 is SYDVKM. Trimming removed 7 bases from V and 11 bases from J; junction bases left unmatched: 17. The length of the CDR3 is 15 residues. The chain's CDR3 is CASKEVGGRELKQFF. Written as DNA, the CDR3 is TGTGCCAGCAAAGAAGTGGGGGGGAGGGAGTTGAAGCAGTTCTTC.

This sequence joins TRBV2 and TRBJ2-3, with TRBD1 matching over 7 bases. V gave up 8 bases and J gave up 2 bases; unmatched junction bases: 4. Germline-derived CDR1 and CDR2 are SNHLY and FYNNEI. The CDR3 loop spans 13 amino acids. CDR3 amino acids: CASPDRHTDTQYF. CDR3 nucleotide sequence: TGTGCCAGCCCGGACAGGCACACAGATACGCAGTATTTT.

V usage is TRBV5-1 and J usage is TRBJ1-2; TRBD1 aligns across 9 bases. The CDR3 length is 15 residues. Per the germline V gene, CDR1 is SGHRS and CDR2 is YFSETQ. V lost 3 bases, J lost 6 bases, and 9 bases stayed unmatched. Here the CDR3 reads CASSSSPGTGNGYTF. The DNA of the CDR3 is TGCGCCAGCAGCTCGAGTCCCGGGACAGGGAATGGCTACACCTTC.

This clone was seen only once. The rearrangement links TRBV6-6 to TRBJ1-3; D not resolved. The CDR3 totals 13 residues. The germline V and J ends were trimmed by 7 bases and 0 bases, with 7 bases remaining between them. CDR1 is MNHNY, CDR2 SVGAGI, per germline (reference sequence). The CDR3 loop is CASTGGSGNTIYF. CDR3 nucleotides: TGTGCCAGCACGGGAGGCTCTGGAAACACCATATATTTT.

The CDR3 protein is CASSQGTGRWEQYF. The CDR3 DNA reads TGCGCCAGCAGCCAGGGGACAGGGCGTTGGGAGCAGTACTTC. This chain connects TRBV4-1 to TRBJ2-7; 9 nucleotides line up with TRBD1. There are 14 residues in the CDR3. The germline V gene encodes CDR1 MGHRA and CDR2 YSYEKL. V shed 3 bases and J 7 bases; nucleotides not matched to a gene: 7.

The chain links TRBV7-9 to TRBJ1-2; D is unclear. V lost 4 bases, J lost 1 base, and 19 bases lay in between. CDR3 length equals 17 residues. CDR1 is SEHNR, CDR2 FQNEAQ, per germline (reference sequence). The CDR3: CASSSTTAIPHNYGYTF. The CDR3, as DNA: TGTGCCAGCAGCTCAACAACAGCCATCCCCCATAACTATGGCTACACCTTC.

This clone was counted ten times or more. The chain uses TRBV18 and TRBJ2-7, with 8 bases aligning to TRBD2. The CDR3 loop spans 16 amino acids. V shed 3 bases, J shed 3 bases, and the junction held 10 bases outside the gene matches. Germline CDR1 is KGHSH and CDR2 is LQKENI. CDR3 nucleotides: TGTGCCAGCTCACCCGCAGGAGCGGGGGCCATCTACGAGCAGTACTTC. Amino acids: CASSPAGAGAIYEQYF.

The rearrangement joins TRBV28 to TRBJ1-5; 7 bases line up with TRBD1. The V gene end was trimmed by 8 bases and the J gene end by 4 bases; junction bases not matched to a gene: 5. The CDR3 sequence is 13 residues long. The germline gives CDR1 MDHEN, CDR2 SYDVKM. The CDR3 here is CASGGQINQPQHF. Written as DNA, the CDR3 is TGTGCCAGCGGGGGACAGATAAATCAGCCCCAGCATTTT.

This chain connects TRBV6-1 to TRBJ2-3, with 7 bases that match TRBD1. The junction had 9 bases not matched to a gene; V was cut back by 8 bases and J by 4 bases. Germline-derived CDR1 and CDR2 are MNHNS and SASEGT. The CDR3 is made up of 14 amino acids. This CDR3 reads CASRQGRNPDTQYF. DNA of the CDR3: TGTGCCAGCCGACAGGGTCGGAATCCAGATACGCAGTATTTT.

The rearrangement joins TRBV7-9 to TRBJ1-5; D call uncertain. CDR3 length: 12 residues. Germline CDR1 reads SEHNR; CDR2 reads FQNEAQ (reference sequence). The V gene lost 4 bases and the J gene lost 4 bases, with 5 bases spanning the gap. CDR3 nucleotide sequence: TGTGCCAGCAGCTACCTAAATCAGCCCCAGCATTTT. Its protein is CASSYLNQPQHF.

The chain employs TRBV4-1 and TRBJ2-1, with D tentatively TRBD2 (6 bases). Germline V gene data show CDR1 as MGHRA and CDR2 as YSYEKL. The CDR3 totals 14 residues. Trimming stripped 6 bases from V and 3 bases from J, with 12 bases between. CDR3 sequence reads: CASSGGNSYNEQFF. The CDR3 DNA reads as TGCGCCAGCAGTGGAGGGAATAGCTACAATGAGCAGTTCTTC.

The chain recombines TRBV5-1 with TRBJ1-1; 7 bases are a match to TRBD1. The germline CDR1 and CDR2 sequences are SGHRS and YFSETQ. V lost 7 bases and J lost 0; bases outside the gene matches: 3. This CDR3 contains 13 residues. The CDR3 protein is CASGGTVNTEAFF. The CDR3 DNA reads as TGCGCCAGCGGTGGGACAGTGAACACTGAAGCTTTCTTT.

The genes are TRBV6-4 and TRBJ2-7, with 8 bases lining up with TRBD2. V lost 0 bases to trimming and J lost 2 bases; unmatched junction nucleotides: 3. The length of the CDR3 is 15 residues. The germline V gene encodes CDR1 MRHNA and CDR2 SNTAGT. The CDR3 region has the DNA TGTGCCAGCAGTGACTCAGCGGGGGTTCCCTACGAGCAGTACTTC. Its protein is CASSDSAGVPYEQYF.

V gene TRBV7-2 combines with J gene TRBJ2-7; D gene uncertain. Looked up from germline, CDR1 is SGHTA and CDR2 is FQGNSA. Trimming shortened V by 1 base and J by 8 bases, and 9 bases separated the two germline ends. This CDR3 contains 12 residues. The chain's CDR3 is CASSLGLVQQYF. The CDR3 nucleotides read TGTGCCAGCAGCTTAGGGCTTGTCCAGCAGTACTTC.

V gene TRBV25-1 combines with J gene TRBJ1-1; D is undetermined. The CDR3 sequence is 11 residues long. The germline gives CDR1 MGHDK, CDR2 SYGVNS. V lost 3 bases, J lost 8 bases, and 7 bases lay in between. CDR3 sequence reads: CASSEGREAFF. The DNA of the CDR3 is TGTGCCAGCAGTGAGGGCAGGGAAGCTTTCTTT.

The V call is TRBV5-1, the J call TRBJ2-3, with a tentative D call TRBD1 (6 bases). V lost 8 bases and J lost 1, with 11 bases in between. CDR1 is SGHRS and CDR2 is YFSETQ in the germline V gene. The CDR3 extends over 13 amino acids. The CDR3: CASARQGTDTQYF. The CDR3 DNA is TGCGCCAGTGCAAGACAGGGCACAGATACGCAGTATTTT.

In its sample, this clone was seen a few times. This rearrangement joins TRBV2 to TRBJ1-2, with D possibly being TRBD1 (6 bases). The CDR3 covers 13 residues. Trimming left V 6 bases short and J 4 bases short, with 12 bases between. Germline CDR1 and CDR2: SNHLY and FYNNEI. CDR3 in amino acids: CASRGRGAYGYTF. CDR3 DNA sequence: TGTGCCAGCAGAGGTCGGGGGGCCTATGGCTACACCTTC.